This TCR beta chain was recovered during a study of blood T cell repertoires in COVID-19. In the authors' methods: Nucleated cell counts were estimated from reference gene primer amplification. Some clones are missing from TCRdb's copy, which holds only in-frame ones; the method was immunoSEQ multiplex PCR. The D gene and trimming were derived from the DNA, and the V and J assignments and clone size from that table. Of about 400,000 clones in the sample, roughly nine tenths were seen once. Before being deemed recovered, Cohort 3 donors had two negative PCRs, clearance, or symptom resolution. Germline-derived CDR1 and CDR2 are MDHEN and SYDVKM. CDR3 length equals 15 residues. Trimming cost V 7 bases and J 2 bases; bases outside gene matches: 8.

The V gene is TRBV28, the J gene TRBJ2-7; TRBD2 matches 10 bases. The sequenced material came from PBMCs or T cells enriched from blood (not recorded which). The TCR sequence derives from a woman aged 30 to 39 who had recovered from COVID-19. The CDR3: CASNDLAGVAYEQYF. The CDR3 region has the DNA TGTGCCAGCAACGATCTAGCGGGAGTGGCCTACGAGCAGTACTTC.